This T cell receptor (beta chain) is from a study of identical twins. As regards this clonotype: The antigen is unknown.

Via MiXCR, TCRdb re-called the 5' RACE reads, giving one row per CDR3 protein. Counted here are fewer than 800,000 distinct CDR3 sequences, roughly 7.1% occurring once; the ten biggest clones make up 1.5% to 2%. The V end was cut by 1 base, the J end by 2 bases, with 15 bases between. The CDR3 is made up of 16 amino acids. From germline, CDR1 is SGHVS and CDR2 FQNEAQ. General study findings and limits: Zero-insertion analyses might be partly confounded by invariant T cells like MAIT and iNKT. The study based its conclusions on cross-sectional statistical analysis and did not follow the same donors.

The same sample was also studied in work on yellow fever vaccine responses in identical twins.

The sequenced sample consisted of PBMCs. This chain uses TRBV7-8 with TRBJ2-7, with D hard to call. The receptor was derived from a woman younger than 35 in good health. The CDR3 region is CASSLEVGRRTYEQYF. In nucleotides, the CDR3 is TGTGCCAGCAGCTTAGAAGTCGGTAGGAGAACCTACGAGCAGTACTTC.